This section outlines one T cell receptor beta chain sequence together with its context. The source of the sample is a study of patients and donors after allogeneic stem cell transplantation. A single record per CDR3 protein comes from TCRdb applying MiXCR to the RT-PCR reads. The sample has about a million distinct CDR3 sequences; 18% are singletons. CDR3 length: 15 amino acids. Germline trimming cut 3 bases from V and 1 base from J; bases unmatched to any gene: 4. Looked up from germline, CDR1 is MGHDK and CDR2 is SYGVNS. The sequence was collected from a human donor who was either an allogeneic HSCT recipient or a stem cell or donor lymphocyte infusion donor (not recorded which). It is not recorded whose cells these are; they may come from a transplant donor. Sequencing was carried out using blood, either unsorted or a sorted T cell fraction (not recorded which). The chain couples TRBV25-1 to TRBJ2-5; TRBD1 aligns across 8 bases. CDR3 bases: TGTGCCAGCAGTGATCCCCAGGGGGCCCAAGAGACCCAGTACTTC. Residues: CASSDPQGAQETQYF. The full variable domain, in which reference TRBV25-1 and TRBJ2-5 provide the parts outside the CDR3, is EADIYQTPRYLVIGTGKKITLECSQTMGHDKMYWYQQDPGMELHLIHYSYGVNSTEKGDLSSESTVSRIRTEHFPLTLESARPSHTSQYLCASSDPQGAQETQYFGPGTRLLVL.